These 10 T cell receptor beta chains originate from one sample sequenced in a study of blood T cell repertoires in COVID-19. Libraries were prepared by immunoSEQ multiplex PCR; TCRdb keeps only in-frame clonotypes and omits some of them. Among approximately 120,000 clones listed, around four fifths were seen once. The sequenced sample was peripheral blood. These receptors were taken from an elderly man with active or convalescent COVID-19.

Within the sample, this clone is large. The J gene is TRBJ2-7, the V gene TRBV5-1, with D tentatively TRBD1 (5 bases). The germline gives CDR1 SGHRS, CDR2 YFSETQ. Trimming left V 0 bases short and J 5 bases short, with 15 bases between. The CDR3 is made up of 15 amino acids. The CDR3 nucleotides read TGCGCCAGCAGCTTGGCCGTGGGGCACGGAAACGAGCAGTACTTC. Its protein is CASSLAVGHGNEQYF.

This chain joins TRBV27 and TRBJ2-7; no firm D call. Trimming took 6 bases from V and 0 from J, leaving 9 bases between them. Germline V CDR1 and CDR2: MNHEY, SMNVEV (reference sequence). The CDR3 loop spans 13 amino acids. In DNA, the CDR3 is TGTGCCAGCAGAATCTTGAGCTCCTACGAGCAGTACTTC. It is translated as CASRILSSYEQYF.

The gene calls are TRBV19 and TRBJ1-2; 7 bases match TRBD1. With V trimmed by 5 bases and J by 4 bases, 4 bases remained unmatched. The V gene's germline CDR1 is LNHDA and CDR2 SQIVND (reference sequence). This CDR3 is 13 amino acids long. This CDR3 is CASSETGTYGYTF. The CDR3 DNA follows: TGTGCCAGTAGTGAGACAGGGACCTATGGCTACACCTTC.

This chain uses TRBV25-1 with TRBJ1-5; 8 bases map to TRBD1. Looked up from germline, CDR1 is MGHDK and CDR2 is SYGVNS. J lost 3 bases, V lost 2 bases, and 12 bases had no gene match. This CDR3 is 18 amino acids long. The CDR3 nucleotides are TGTGCCAGCAGTGAACCCCCCTCTGACAGGGGCCCCAATCAGCCCCAGCATTTT. This encodes CASSEPPSDRGPNQPQHF.

The genes are TRBV7-3 and TRBJ1-1; no clear D gene. Trimming removed 4 bases from V and 1 base from J, with 7 bases in between. CDR3 size: 13 residues. Germline-derived CDR1 and CDR2 are SGHTA and FQGTGA. The CDR3 nucleotides read TGTGCCAGCAGCTCTAGTCCGAACACTGAAGCTTTCTTT. It yields the protein CASSSSPNTEAFF.

The chain recombines TRBV5-1 with TRBJ2-7; 9 bases map to TRBD1. CDR1 is SGHRS, CDR2 YFSETQ, per germline. V shed 0 bases and J 1 base; nucleotides not matched to a gene: 2. The CDR3 totals 15 residues. In DNA, the CDR3 is TGCGCCAGCAGCTTGGGCGGGACAGGGTCCTACGAGCAGTACTTC. Its translation: CASSLGGTGSYEQYF.

V and J are TRBV10-3 and TRBJ2-2; tentatively, D is TRBD2 (6 bases). The CDR3 is 16 amino acids. From germline, CDR1 is ENHRY and CDR2 SYGVKD. V lost 0 bases and J lost 3, with 11 bases in between. The CDR3 here is CAISESGGIDTGELFF. CDR3 DNA sequence: TGTGCCATCAGTGAGTCGGGGGGAATCGACACCGGGGAGCTGTTTTTT.

The CDR3 sequence: CASSPIPAVQYF. The CDR3 coding sequence is TGTGCCAGCAGCCCCATCCCAGCGGTGCAGTACTTC. The gene calls are TRBV7-2 and TRBJ2-7; a weak D match, TRBD2 (5 bases). The germline CDR1 and CDR2 sequences are SGHTA and FQGNSA. There are 12 residues in the CDR3. V lost 5 bases and J lost 9, with 14 bases in between.

In the case of this clone: This CDR3 is also generated by other DNA sequences in the sample. The chain recombines TRBV18 with TRBJ1-1; 8 bases are shared with TRBD1. The germline V gene has CDR1 KGHSH and CDR2 LQKENI. V gave up 1 base and J gave up 5 bases; unmatched junction bases: 3. The CDR3 is 14 amino acids. Here the CDR3 DNA reads TGTGCCAGCTCACCACGAACAGGGGGAACTGAAGCTTTCTTT. This gives the protein CASSPRTGGTEAFF. Full variable domain (missing parts from reference TRBV18 and TRBJ1-1): NAGVMQNPRHLVRRRGQEARLRCSPMKGHSHVYWYRQLPEEGLKFMVYLQKENIIDESGMPKERFSAEFPKEGPSILRIQQVVRGDSAAYFCASSPRTGGTEAFFGQGTRLTVV.

The V gene is TRBV19, the J gene TRBJ1-6; 7 nucleotides match TRBD1. With 5 bases clipped from V and 10 bases from J, the junction kept 8 bases outside the gene matches. The CDR3 is 14 amino acids. Germline-derived CDR1 and CDR2 are LNHDA and SQIVND (reference sequence). Written as DNA, the CDR3 is TGTGCCAGTAGTGGATTTGAGGGGGCGTCACCCCTCCACTTT. It encodes CASSGFEGASPLHF.